The clone carrying this T cell receptor (beta chain) was detected a few times. Its antigen is not identified. TCRdb passed the 5' RACE reads through MiXCR, listing each CDR3 protein once. The sample records 45,000 to 70,000 distinct CDR3 sequences, roughly 28% being singletons. Findings and caveats of the study: Tumor memory CD4+ T cell TCR gene usage clustered with blood and lymph node memory CD4+ cells and lymph node naive CD4+ cells.

Germline values: CDR1 SGHTA, CDR2 FQGNSA. This CDR3 region has 13 residues. The V gene lost 5 bases and the J gene lost 12 bases, with 20 bases spanning the gap. Sample: tumor-infiltrating memory CD4+ T cells sorted from the breast tumor. Stated subset: memory CD4+ T cells, CD4+CD45RO+CD25-. The V gene is TRBV7-2, the J gene TRBJ2-7; D is uncertain. This sequence was found in a female donor with breast cancer. CDR3 sequence: CASSERLSSTSYF. In DNA form, the CDR3 reads TGTGCCAGCAGCGAACGGCTCAGCTCTACCTCGTACTTC.